This passage covers 10 T cell receptor beta chains from one sample sequenced in a study of blood T cell repertoires in COVID-19 (dated by TCRdb to about 2020). Library creation used the immunoSEQ multiplex PCR assay. Drawn from immuneACCESS, this table holds only the in-frame rearrangements with V and J called that TCRdb kept. Clones are partly lost; checked studies trace under half to an unresolved V gene and leave the rest unexplained. In all, the sample holds 65,000 or so clones, and roughly 90% of those were seen once. The ten largest clones take up about 9.5% of the sample. Material for sequencing was peripheral blood. The receptors shown here come from a human donor with acute or convalescent COVID-19. The donor label of this sample is uncertain.

This clone was seen a handful of times. The chain combines TRBV9 with TRBJ2-6, with D hard to call. The V end was cut by 4 bases, the J end by 0 bases, with 5 bases between. The CDR3 totals 14 residues. Germline V lookup: CDR1 SGDLS, CDR2 YYNGEE. The CDR3 sequence: CASSLYSGANVLTF. Here the CDR3 DNA reads TGTGCCAGCAGCCTTTACTCTGGGGCCAACGTCCTGACTTTC.

This clone turned up a few times. This chain connects TRBV5-1 to TRBJ2-7; a weak D match, TRBD2 (5 bases). This CDR3 comprises 13 residues. Germline V gene lookup returns CDR1 SGHRS and CDR2 YFSETQ. With 4 bases removed from V and 5 bases from J, the gap between germline ends came to 13 bases. The CDR3 region has the DNA TGCGCCAGCAGCGTACTAGAGTCCCACGAGCAGTACTTC. As protein: CASSVLESHEQYF. Together with reference TRBV5-1 and TRBJ2-7, the CDR3 gives the full variable domain: KAGVTQTPRYLIKTRGQQVTLSCSPISGHRSVSWYQQTPGQGLQFLFEYFSETQRNKGNFPGRFSGRQFSNSRSEMNVSTLELGDSALYLCASSVLESHEQYFGPGTRLTVT.

This sequence joins TRBV6-5 and TRBJ1-5, with D unresolved. Trimming removed 0 bases at V and 7 bases at J, with 7 bases between. CDR3 size: 13 residues. CDR1 MNHEY and CDR2 SVGAGI come from the germline V gene. CDR3 DNA sequence: TGTGCCAGCAGTTACTCGCGAAGCCAGCCCCAGCATTTT. It specifies CASSYSRSQPQHF.

This clone was picked up one time. V is TRBV19 and J is TRBJ1-5; D gene uncertain. Germline CDR1 is LNHDA and CDR2 is SQIVND (reference sequence). This CDR3 comprises 15 residues. V gave up 5 bases and J gave up 2 bases, with 13 bases separating them. CDR3 region: CASSVGGLGNQPQHF. The CDR3 DNA is TGTGCCAGTAGTGTAGGAGGGTTGGGCAATCAGCCCCAGCATTTT.

The chain links TRBV12-3 or TRBV12-4 to TRBJ2-1; D might be TRBD1 (6 bases). The ends were cut back, 5 bases at V and 6 bases at J, with 11 bases in the middle. The CDR3 is made up of 13 amino acids. Here the CDR3 DNA reads TGTGCCAGCAGTACCCAGACAGGCAATGAGCAGTTCTTC. Translation gives CASSTQTGNEQFF.

The V and J genes are TRBV27 and TRBJ2-1; 9 nucleotides agree with TRBD1. The CDR3 is 16 amino acids. From germline, CDR1 is MNHEY and CDR2 SMNVEV (reference sequence). J gave up 9 bases and V 1 base, and 10 bases lay outside the gene matches. CDR3 DNA sequence: TGTGCCAGCAGTTTATTAGCTTCCGGGACAGGGACTGAGCAGTTCTTC. It is translated as CASSLLASGTGTEQFF.

This chain uses TRBV7-9 with TRBJ1-4; D is perhaps TRBD1 (6 bases). With 2 bases removed from V and 3 bases from J, the gap between germline ends came to 10 bases. CDR1 and CDR2 (germline): SEHNR, FQNEAQ (reference sequence). This CDR3 has 15 amino acids. DNA for the CDR3: TGTGCCAGCAGCTTACCACAGGGATCTAATGAAAAACTGTTTTTT. Translation gives CASSLPQGSNEKLFF.

This clone was recorded only once. The rearrangement joins TRBV9 to TRBJ1-1; no firm D call. V dropped 0 bases and J dropped 4 bases, with 7 bases sitting between them. Germline CDR1 reads SGDLS; CDR2 reads YYNGEE. CDR3 length equals 13 residues. In DNA form, the CDR3 reads TGTGCCAGCAGCGTAGTGCCGGGCACTGAAGCTTTCTTT. Protein sequence: CASSVVPGTEAFF.

This sequence joins TRBV7-8 and TRBJ1-6; D remains ambiguous. CDR3 size: 15 residues. The germline CDR1 and CDR2 sequences are SGHVS and FQNEAQ. Trimming pared 7 bases from V and 0 bases from J, leaving 10 bases between. CDR3 amino acids: CASKSVSSYNSPLHF. The CDR3 nucleotides are TGTGCCAGCAAGAGCGTTAGCTCCTATAATTCACCCCTCCACTTT.

The V call is TRBV9, the J call TRBJ2-1; 8 nucleotides line up with TRBD2. V lost 5 bases to trimming and J lost 10 bases; unmatched junction nucleotides: 5. The CDR3 has 12 residues. Looked up from germline, CDR1 is SGDLS and CDR2 is YYNGEE. The CDR3, as DNA: TGTGCCAGCAGTTCTAGCGGGTACGAGCAGTTCTTC. This gives the protein CASSSSGYEQFF.